This T cell receptor (beta chain) stems from a study of PD-L1 blockade in urothelial cancer. About the study: At 3 weeks after treatment start (second dose) and again at 6 weeks, blood was analyzed. T cells numbered a median of approximately 130,000 in the blood samples. General study results and limits: A pretreatment blood TCR clonality that fell below the median predicted better progression-free and overall survival. Enhanced expansion of tumor-associated blood clones at 3 weeks characterized durable-benefit patients.

Concerning this clone: The antigen is not known.

Trimming cost V 1 base and J 1 base, with 11 bases left between them. CDR3 size: 16 residues. The V gene's germline CDR1 is LGHNA and CDR2 YSLEER. Profiled with immunoSEQ multiplex PCR; TCRdb holds only in-frame clones, not every one. This sample yields 35,000 to 55,000 clones, of which around 80% are seen a single time; roughly 3.1% belongs to the top ten. V is TRBV4-3 and J is TRBJ2-1; a possible D gene is TRBD2 (6 bases). This sample comprised PBMCs, obtained around atezolizumab (anti-PD-L1) treatment. The TCR comes from a man between 65 and 85 years old with urothelial cancer. This chain's CDR3 is CASSQASGSSYNEQFF. CDR3 bases: TGCGCCAGCAGCCAAGCATCCGGGAGTTCCTACAATGAGCAGTTCTTC.